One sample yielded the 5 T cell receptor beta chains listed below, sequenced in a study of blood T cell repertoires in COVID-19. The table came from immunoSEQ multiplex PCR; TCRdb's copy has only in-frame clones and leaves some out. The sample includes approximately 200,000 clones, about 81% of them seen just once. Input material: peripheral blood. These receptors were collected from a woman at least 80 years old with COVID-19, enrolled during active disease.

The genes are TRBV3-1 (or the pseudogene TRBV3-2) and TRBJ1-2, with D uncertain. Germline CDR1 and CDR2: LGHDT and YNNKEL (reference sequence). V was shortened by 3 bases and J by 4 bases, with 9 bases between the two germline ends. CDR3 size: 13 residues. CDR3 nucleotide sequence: TGTGCCAGCAGCCATGCGGGCGCCTATGGCTACACCTTC. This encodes CASSHAGAYGYTF.

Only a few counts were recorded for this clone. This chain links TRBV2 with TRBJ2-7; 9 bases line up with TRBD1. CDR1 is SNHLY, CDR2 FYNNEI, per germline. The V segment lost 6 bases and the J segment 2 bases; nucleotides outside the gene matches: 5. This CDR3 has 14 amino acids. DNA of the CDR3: TGTGCCAGCAGGGAACAGGGGGCCGCCTACGAGCAGTACTTC. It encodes CASREQGAAYEQYF.

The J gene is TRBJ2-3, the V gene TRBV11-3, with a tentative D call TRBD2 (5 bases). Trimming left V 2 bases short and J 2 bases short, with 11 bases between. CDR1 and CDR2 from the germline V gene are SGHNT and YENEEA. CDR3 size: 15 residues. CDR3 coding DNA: TGTGCCAGCAGCTTATTCAGAGGGATCACAGATACGCAGTATTTT. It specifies CASSLFRGITDTQYF.

The CDR3 region has the DNA TGTGCCAGCAGCTTAGCAGGGACAGGAGGATATGGCTACACCTTC. It encodes CASSLAGTGGYGYTF. This chain connects TRBV7-9 to TRBJ1-2, with 8 bases aligning to TRBD1. Germline-derived CDR1 and CDR2 are SEHNR and FQNEAQ (reference sequence). The CDR3 runs 15 residues. The V segment lost 0 bases and the J segment 5 bases; nucleotides outside the gene matches: 5.

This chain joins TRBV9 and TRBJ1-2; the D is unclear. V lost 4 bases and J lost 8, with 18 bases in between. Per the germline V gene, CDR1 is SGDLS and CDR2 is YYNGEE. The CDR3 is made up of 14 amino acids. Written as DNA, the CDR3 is TGTGCCAGCAGCCTAGCGCCCTCCTCTATGGGCTACACCTTC. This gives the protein CASSLAPSSMGYTF.